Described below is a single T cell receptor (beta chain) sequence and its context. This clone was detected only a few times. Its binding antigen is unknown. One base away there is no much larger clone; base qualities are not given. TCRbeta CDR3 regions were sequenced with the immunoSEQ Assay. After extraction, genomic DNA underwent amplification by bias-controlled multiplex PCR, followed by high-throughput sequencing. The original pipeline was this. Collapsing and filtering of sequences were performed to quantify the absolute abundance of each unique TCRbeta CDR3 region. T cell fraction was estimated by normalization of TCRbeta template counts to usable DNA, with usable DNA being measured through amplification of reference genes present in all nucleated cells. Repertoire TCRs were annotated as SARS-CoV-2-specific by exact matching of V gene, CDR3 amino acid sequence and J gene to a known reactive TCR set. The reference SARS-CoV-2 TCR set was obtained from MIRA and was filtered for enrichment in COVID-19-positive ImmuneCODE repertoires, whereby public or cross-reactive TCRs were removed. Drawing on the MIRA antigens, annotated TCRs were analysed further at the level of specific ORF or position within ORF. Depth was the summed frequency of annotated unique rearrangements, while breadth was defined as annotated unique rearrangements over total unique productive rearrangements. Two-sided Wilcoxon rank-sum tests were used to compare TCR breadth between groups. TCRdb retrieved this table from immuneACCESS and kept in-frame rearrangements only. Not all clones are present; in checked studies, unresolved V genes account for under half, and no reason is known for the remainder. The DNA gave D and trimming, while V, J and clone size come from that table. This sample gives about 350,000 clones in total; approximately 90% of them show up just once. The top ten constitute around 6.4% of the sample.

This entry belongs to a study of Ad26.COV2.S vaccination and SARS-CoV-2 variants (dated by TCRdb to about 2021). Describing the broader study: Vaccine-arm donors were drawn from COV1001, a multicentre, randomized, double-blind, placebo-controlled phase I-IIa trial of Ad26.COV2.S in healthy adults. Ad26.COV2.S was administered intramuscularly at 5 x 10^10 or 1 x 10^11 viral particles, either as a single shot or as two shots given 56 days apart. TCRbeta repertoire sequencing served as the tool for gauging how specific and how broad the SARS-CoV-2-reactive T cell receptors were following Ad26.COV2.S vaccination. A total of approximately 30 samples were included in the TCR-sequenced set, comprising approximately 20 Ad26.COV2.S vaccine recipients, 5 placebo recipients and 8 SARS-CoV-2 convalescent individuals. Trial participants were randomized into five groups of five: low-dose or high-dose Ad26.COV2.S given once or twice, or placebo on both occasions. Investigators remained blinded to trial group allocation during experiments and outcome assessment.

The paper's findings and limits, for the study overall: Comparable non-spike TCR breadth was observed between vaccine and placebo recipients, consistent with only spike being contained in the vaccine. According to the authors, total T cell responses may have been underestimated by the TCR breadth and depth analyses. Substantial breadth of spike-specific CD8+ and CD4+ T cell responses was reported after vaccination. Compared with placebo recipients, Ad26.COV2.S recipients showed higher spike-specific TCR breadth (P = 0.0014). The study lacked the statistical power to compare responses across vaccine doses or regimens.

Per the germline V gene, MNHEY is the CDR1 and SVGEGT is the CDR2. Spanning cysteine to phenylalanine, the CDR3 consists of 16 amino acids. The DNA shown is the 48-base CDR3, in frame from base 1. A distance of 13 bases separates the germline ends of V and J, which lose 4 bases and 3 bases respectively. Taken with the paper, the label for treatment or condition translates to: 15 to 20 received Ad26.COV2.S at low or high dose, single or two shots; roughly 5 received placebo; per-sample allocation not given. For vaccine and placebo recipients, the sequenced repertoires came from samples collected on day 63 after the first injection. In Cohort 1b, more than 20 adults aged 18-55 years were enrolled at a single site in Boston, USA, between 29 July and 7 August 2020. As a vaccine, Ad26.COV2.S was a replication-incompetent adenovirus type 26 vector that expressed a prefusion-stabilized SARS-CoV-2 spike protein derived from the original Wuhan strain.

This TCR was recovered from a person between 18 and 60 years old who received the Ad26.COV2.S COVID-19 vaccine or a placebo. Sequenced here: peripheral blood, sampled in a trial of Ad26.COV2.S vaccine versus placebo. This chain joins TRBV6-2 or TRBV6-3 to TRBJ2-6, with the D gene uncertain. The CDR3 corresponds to CASSSSIWDGANVLTF. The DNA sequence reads TGTGCCAGCAGTTCATCTATCTGGGATGGGGCCAACGTCCTGACTTTC.